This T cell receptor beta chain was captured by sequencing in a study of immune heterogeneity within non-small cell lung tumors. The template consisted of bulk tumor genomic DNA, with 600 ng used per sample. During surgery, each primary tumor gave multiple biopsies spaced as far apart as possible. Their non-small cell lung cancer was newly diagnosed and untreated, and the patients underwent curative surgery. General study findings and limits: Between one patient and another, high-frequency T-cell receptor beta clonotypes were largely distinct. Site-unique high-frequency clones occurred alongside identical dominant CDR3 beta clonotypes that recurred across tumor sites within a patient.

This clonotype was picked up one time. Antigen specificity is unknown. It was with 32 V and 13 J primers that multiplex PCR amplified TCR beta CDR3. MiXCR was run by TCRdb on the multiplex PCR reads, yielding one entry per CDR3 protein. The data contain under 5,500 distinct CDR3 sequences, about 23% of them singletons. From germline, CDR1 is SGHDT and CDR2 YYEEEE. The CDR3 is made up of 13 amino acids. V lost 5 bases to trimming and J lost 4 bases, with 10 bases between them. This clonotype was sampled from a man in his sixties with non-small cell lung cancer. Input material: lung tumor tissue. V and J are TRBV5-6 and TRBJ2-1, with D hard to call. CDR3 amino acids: CASRSQLYNEQFF. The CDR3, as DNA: TGTGCCAGCAGGTCACAGTTGTACAATGAGCAGTTCTTC.